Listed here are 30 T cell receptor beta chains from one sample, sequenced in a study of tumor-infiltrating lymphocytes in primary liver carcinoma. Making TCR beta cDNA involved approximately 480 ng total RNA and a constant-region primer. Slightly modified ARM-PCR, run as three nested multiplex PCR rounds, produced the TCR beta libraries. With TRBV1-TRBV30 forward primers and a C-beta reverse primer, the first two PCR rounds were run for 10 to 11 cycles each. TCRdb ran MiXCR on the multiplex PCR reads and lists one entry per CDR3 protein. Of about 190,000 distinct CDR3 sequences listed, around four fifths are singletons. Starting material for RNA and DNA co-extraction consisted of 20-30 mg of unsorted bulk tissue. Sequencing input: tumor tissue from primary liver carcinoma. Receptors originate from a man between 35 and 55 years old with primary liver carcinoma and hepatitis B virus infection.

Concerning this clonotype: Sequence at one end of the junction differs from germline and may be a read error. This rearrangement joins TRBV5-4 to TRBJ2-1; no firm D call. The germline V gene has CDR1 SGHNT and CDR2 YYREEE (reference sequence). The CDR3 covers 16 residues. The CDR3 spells CANSLDGQRSYNEQFF. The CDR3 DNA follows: TGTGCCAACAGCTTGGACGGTCAACGCTCCTACAATGAGCAGTTCTTC.

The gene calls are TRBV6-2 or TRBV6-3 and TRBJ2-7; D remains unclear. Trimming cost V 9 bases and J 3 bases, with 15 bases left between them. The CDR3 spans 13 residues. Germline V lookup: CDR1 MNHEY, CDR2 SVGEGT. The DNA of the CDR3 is TGTGCCAGTAGATACGAGGTAGACTACGAGCAGTACTTC. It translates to CASRYEVDYEQYF.

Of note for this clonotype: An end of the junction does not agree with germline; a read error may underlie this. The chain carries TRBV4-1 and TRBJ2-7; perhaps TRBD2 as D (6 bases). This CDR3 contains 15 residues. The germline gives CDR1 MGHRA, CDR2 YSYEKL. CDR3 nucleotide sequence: TGCGCCAGCAGCCATGATAAGGCACTAGCCATGGCGCAGTATTTC. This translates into CASSHDKALAMAQYF.

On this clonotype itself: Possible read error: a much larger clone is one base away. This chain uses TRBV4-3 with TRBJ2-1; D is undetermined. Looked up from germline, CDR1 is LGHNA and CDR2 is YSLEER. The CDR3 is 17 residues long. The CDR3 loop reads CASSQGLGDLTYNEELF. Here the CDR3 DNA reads TGCGCCAGCAGCCAAGGGCTCGGTGACCTTACCTACAATGAGGAGCTCTTC.

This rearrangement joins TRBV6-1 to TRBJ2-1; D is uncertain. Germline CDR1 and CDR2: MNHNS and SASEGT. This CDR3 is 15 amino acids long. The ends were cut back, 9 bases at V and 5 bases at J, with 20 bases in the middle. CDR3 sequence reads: CARRRAGPSHNEQFF. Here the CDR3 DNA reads TGTGCCAGGAGGCGAGCAGGTCCTTCCCACAATGAGCAGTTCTTC.

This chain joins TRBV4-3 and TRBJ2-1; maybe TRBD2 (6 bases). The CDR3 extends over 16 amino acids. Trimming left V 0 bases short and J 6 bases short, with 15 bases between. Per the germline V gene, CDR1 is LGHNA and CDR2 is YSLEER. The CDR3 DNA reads TGCGCCAGCAGCCAAGATACGAGCGGGTTTCTCAATGAGCAGTTCTTC. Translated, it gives CASSQDTSGFLNEQFF.

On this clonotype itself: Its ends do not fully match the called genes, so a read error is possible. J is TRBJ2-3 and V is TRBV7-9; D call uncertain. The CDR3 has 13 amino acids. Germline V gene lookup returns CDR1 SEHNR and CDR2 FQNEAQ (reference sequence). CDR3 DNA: TGTGACAGCAGCTTAGCTCACACAGATATGCAGTATTTT. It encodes CDSSLAHTDMQYF.

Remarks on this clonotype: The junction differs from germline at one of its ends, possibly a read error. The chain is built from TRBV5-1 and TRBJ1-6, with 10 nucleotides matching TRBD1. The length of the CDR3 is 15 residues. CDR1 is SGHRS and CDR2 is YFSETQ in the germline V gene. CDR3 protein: CASNLDRGNNPPLHF. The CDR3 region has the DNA TGCGCCAGCAACTTGGACAGGGGGAATAATCCACCCCTCCACTTT.

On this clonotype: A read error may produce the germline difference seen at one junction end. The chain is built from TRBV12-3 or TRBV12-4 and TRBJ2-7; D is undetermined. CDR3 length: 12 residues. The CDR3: CASCLDHYEQYF. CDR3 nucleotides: TGTGCCAGCTGTTTGGATCACTACGAGCAGTACTTC.

The CDR3 region has the DNA TGTGCCAGCAGCACTCCGACTAGCGGGGGGTACGATCATTACTTC. Protein sequence: CASSTPTSGGYDHYF. The chain uses TRBV6-2 or TRBV6-3 and TRBJ2-7; 13 bases are a match to TRBD2. The CDR3 is 15 residues long. V lost 6 bases, J lost 13 bases, and 15 bases stayed unmatched. Germline V CDR1 and CDR2: MNHEY, SVGEGT.

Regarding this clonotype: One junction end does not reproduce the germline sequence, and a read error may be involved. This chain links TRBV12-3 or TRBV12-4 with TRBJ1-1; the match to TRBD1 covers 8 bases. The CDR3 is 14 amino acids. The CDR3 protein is CASSYRGTDTVAFF. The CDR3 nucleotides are TGTGCCAGCAGTTACAGGGGGACAGACACTGTAGCTTTCTTT.

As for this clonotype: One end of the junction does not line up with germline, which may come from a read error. This CDR3 is CASSLDHRTNQPQHF. CDR3 DNA: TGTGCCAGTAGTTTGGATCACCGGACAAATCAGCCCCAGCATTTT. The V and J genes are TRBV12-3 or TRBV12-4 and TRBJ1-5; maybe TRBD1 (5 bases). There are 15 residues in the CDR3.

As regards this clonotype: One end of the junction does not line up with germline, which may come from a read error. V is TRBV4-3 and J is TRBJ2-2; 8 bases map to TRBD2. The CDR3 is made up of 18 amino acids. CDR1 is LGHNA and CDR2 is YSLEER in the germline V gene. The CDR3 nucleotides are TGCGCCAGCAGCCAAGCCCCTTGGGGAGCGGGGGAGCCCGGGGAGCTATTTTTT. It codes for CASSQAPWGAGEPGELFF.

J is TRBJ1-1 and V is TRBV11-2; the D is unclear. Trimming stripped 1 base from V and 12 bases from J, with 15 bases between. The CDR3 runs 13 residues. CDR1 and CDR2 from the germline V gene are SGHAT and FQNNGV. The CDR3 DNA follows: TGTGCCAGCAGCTTAGGCATGAACACAGAAACTTTCTTT. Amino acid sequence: CASSLGMNTETFF.

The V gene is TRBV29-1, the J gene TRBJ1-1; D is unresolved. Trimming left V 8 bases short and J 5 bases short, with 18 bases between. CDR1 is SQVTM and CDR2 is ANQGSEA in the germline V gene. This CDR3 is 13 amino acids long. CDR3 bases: TGCAGCCTCTCGAATCGGTGGGGAACTGAAGCTTTCTTT. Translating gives CSLSNRWGTEAFF.

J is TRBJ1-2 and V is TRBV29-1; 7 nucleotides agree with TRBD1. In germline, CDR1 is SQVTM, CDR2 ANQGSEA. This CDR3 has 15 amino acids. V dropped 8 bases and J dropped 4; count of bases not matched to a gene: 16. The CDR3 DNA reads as TGCAGCCTTGGACAGGACTGGGGCATGGGCTATGGCTACACCTTC. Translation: CSLGQDWGMGYGYTF.

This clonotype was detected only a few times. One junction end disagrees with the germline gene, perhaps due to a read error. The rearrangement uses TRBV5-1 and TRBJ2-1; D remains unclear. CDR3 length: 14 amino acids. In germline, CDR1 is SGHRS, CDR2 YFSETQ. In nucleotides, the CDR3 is TGCGCCAGCAGTTTGGAACTCCAACCCAATAAGCAGTTCTTC. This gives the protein CASSLELQPNKQFF. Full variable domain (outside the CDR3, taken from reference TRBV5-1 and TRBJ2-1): KAGVTQTPRYLIKTRGQQVTLSCSPISGHRSVSWYQQTPGQGLQFLFEYFSETQRNKGNFPGRFSGRQFSNSRSEMNVSTLELGDSALYLCASSLELQPNKQFFGPGTRLTVL.

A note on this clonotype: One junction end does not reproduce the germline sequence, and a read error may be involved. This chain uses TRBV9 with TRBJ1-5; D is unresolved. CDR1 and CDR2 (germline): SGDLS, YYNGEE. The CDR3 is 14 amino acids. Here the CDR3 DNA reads TGTGTCAGCAGCGGCGGTTATAGCAGTCAGCCCCAGCATTTT. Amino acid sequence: CVSSGGYSSQPQHF.

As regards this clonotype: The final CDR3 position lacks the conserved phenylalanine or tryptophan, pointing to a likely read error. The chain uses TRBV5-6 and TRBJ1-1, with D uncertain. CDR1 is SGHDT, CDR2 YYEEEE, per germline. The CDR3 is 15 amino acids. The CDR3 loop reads CANSLEKVTSTEAFS. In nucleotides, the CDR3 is TGTGCCAACAGCTTGGAGAAGGTTACGAGCACTGAAGCTTTCTCT.

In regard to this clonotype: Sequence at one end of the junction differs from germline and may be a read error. The DNA for the CDR3 is TGTACCAGCAACGACGGGCTTACCTACAATGAGCAGTTCTTC. Its translation: CTSNDGLTYNEQFF. The chain links TRBV5-5 to TRBJ2-1; D is unclear. Germline-derived CDR1 and CDR2 are SGHKS and YYEKEE (reference sequence). CDR3 length: 14 residues.

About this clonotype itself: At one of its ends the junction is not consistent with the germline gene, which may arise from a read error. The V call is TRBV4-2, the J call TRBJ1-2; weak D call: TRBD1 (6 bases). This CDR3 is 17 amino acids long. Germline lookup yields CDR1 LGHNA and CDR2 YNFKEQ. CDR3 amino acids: CASSQETAQGLNYDYIF. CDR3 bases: TGTGCCAGCAGCCAAGAAACCGCCCAGGGGCTTAACTATGACTACATATTC.

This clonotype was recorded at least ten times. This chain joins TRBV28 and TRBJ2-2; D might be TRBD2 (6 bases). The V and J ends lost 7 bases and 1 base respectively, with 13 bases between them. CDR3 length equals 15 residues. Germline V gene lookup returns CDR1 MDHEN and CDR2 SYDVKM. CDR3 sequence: CASKDAGLNTGELFF. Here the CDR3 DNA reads TGTGCCAGCAAGGATGCGGGACTGAACACCGGGGAGCTGTTTTTT.

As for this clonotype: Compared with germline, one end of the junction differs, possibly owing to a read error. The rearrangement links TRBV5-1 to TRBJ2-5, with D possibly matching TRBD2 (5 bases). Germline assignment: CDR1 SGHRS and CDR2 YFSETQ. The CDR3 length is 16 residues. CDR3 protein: CANSIDESGSQETQYF. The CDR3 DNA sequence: TGCGCCAACAGCATCGACGAGAGCGGAAGCCAAGAGACCCAGTACTTC.

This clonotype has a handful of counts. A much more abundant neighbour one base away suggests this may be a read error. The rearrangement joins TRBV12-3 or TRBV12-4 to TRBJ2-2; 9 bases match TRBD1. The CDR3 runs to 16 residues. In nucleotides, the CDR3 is TGTGCCAGCAGTTTAAAAGGGACAGGGAACACCGGGGGGCTGTTTTTT. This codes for CASSLKGTGNTGGLFF.

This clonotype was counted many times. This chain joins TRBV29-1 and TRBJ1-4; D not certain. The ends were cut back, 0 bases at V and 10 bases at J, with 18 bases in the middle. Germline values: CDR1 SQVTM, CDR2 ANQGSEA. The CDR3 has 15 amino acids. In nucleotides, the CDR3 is TGCAGCGTTGAAGACAAGGAGGGAAGACGGGGAAAACTGTTTTTT. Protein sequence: CSVEDKEGRRGKLFF. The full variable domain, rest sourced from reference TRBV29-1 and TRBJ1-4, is SAVISQKPSRDICQRGTSLTIQCQVDSQVTMMFWYRQQPGQSLTLIATANQGSEATYESGFVIDKFPISRPNLTFSTLTVSNMSPEDSSIYLCSVEDKEGRRGKLFFGSGTQLSVL.

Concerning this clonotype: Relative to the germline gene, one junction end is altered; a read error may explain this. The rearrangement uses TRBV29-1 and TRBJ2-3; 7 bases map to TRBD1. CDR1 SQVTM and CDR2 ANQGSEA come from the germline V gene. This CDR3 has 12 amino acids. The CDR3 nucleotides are TGCAGGGTTGCTGTCAAGGGGGCTACGCAGTATTTT. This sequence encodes CRVAVKGATQYF.

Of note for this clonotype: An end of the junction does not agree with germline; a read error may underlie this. The CDR3 nucleotides read TGTGTCAGCGGCTTAGATCCTTTAGCGTTAGGGGATGAGCAGTTCTTC. Encoded protein: CVSGLDPLALGDEQFF. The rearrangement joins TRBV11-2 to TRBJ2-1; D could derive from TRBD1 or TRBD2 (5 bases each). Germline CDR1 is SGHAT and CDR2 is FQNNGV. This CDR3 contains 16 residues.

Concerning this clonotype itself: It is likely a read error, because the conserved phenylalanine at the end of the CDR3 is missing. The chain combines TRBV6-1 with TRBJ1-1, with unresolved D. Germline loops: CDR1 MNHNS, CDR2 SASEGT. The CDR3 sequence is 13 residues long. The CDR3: CVASVELGGEAFS. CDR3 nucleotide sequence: TGTGTCGCGTCTGTGGAGTTGGGTGGTGAAGCTTTCTCT.

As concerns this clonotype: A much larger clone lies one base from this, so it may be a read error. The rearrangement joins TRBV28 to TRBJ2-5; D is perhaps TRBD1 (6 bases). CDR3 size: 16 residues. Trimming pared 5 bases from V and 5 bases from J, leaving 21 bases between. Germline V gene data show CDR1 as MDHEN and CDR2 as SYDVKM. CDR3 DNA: TGTGCCAGCAGTCCCCCTACCACGACAGGTTGGGAGACCCAGTACTTC. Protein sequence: CASSPPTTTGWETQYF.

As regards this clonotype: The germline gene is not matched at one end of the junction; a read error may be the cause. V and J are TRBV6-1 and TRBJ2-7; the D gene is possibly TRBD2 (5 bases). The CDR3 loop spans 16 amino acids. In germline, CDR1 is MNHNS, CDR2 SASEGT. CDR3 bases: TGTACCAGCAGTCGCTCAACGGCTGGGAGCTCCTACGAGCAGTACTTC. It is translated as CTSSRSTAGSSYEQYF.